A single sample is the source of the 19 T cell receptor beta chains below, sequenced in a study of cytomegalovirus exposure and HLA in healthy donors (dated 2017 in TCRdb). The method behind the library was the immunoSEQ multiplex PCR assay. For the multiplex PCR, a mixture combining 60 forward primers for TCR Vbeta segments and 13 reverse primers for TCR Jbeta segments was used. TCRdb holds this immuneACCESS table with in-frame rearrangements only. Some clones are missing; in checked studies, unresolved V genes explain under half, and the rest has no known cause. For this sample there are about 150,000 clones; about 78% appear just once. About 4.4% of the sample goes to the ten largest clones. The sample taken for sequencing was PBMCs. The receptor source for this set is a man aged 45 to 65 in good health and CMV-seropositive.

The V gene is TRBV11-2, the J gene TRBJ1-2; 10 nucleotides align to TRBD1. There are 16 residues in the CDR3. CDR1 is SGHAT, CDR2 FQNNGV, per germline. J gave up 4 bases and V 5 bases, and 10 bases lay outside the gene matches. CDR3 protein: CASSPSAGTGAYGYTF. In nucleotides, the CDR3 is TGTGCCAGCAGCCCTTCGGCCGGGACAGGGGCCTATGGCTACACCTTC. The whole variable domain, filled in from reference TRBV11-2 and TRBJ1-2, reads EAGVAQSPRYKIIEKRQSVAFWCNPISGHATLYWYQQILGQGPKLLIQFQNNGVVDDSQLPKDRFSAERLKGVDSTLKIQPAKLEDSAVYLCASSPSAGTGAYGYTFGSGTRLTVV.

The V call is TRBV6-6, the J call TRBJ2-1, with D perhaps TRBD2 (5 bases). Germline V gene sequence: CDR1 MNHNY, CDR2 SVGAGI (reference sequence). The CDR3 is 13 residues long. With 10 bases removed from V and 1 base from J, the gap between germline ends came to 11 bases. The CDR3 loop reads CATTPGSYNEQFF. In DNA form, the CDR3 reads TGTGCCACTACACCGGGGTCCTACAATGAGCAGTTCTTC.

The CDR3 here is CASSLEGGYGYTF. CDR3 DNA: TGTGCCAGCAGCTTGGAAGGGGGCTATGGCTACACCTTC. This sequence joins TRBV5-4 and TRBJ1-2, with D possibly being TRBD1 (6 bases). CDR3 length: 13 residues. Germline V gene data show CDR1 as SGHNT and CDR2 as YYREEE (reference sequence). Trimming took off 0 bases at V and 4 bases at J, with 7 bases between the two ends.

The rearrangement joins TRBV11-3 to TRBJ2-1; 8 bases are shared with TRBD2. This CDR3 region has 15 residues. Germline-derived CDR1 and CDR2 are SGHNT and YENEEA. V lost 2 bases to trimming and J lost 10 bases; unmatched junction nucleotides: 10. CDR3 in DNA: TGTGCCAGCAGCTTAACAGCGGGAGTGTTTAGCGAGCAGTTCTTC. Its translation is CASSLTAGVFSEQFF.

The chain combines TRBV6-5 with TRBJ1-2, with 7 bases fitting TRBD1. Germline values: CDR1 MNHEY, CDR2 SVGAGI. The CDR3 is 14 residues long. V was pared by 6 bases and J by 5 bases, with 9 bases of the junction left unmatched. CDR3 region: CASSPIEGAYGYTF. The CDR3, as DNA: TGTGCCAGCAGCCCTATTGAGGGGGCTTATGGCTACACCTTC.

This clone was observed a single time. The CDR3 sequence is CASSQGDRGLGYTF. DNA for the CDR3: TGTGCCAGCAGCCAAGGTGACAGGGGTTTGGGCTACACCTTC. The chain uses TRBV4-2 and TRBJ1-2, with 8 positions matching TRBD1. Germline CDR1 LGHNA, CDR2 YNFKEQ. V gave up 1 base and J gave up 8 bases; unmatched junction bases: 6. The CDR3 consists of 14 residues.

This chain joins TRBV7-2 and TRBJ2-1, with 11 nucleotides matching TRBD2. The V gene end was trimmed by 4 bases and the J gene end by 4 bases; junction bases not matched to a gene: 6. Germline lookup yields CDR1 SGHTA and CDR2 FQGNSA. This CDR3 contains 16 residues. The CDR3 loop reads CASSSHSGREYNEQFF. Written as DNA, the CDR3 is TGTGCCAGCAGCTCCCATAGCGGGAGGGAATACAATGAGCAGTTCTTC.

The CDR3 reads CASSEAAGYTF. DNA of the CDR3: TGTGCCAGCAGTGAAGCGGCTGGCTACACCTTC. The V and J genes are TRBV2 and TRBJ1-2; no reliable D call. CDR1 SNHLY and CDR2 FYNNEI come from the germline V gene. The CDR3 spans 11 residues. The V and J ends lost 0 bases and 7 bases respectively, with 3 bases between them. Full variable domain (outside the CDR3, taken from reference TRBV2 and TRBJ1-2): EPEVTQTPSHQVTQMGQEVILRCVPISNHLYFYWYRQILGQKVEFLVSFYNNEISEKSEIFDDQFSVERPDGSNFTLKIRSTKLEDSAMYFCASSEAAGYTFGSGTRLTVV.

J is TRBJ2-3 and V is TRBV5-6; 10 bases are a match to TRBD2. The CDR3 is 18 amino acids. CDR1 is SGHDT and CDR2 is YYEEEE in the germline V gene. J lost 4 bases, V lost 2 bases, and 13 bases had no gene match. In nucleotides, the CDR3 is TGTGCCAGCAGCTTATTTAAGAGGAGCGGGAGGGCCGCAGATACGCAGTATTTT. Its protein is CASSLFKRSGRAADTQYF.

J is TRBJ2-7 and V is TRBV5-1; 8 nucleotides align to TRBD2. Losses at the gene ends were 4 bases for V and 2 bases for J; bases not matched to a gene: 5. Germline values: CDR1 SGHRS, CDR2 YFSETQ. CDR3 length: 14 amino acids. CDR3 in amino acids: CASSPGGSPYEQYF. The CDR3 nucleotides are TGCGCCAGCAGCCCGGGAGGGAGTCCCTACGAGCAGTACTTC.

The V and J genes are TRBV19 and TRBJ2-2; D gene unclear. The CDR3 length is 13 residues. Looked up from germline, CDR1 is LNHDA and CDR2 is SQIVND (reference sequence). Trimming took 0 bases from V and 7 from J, leaving 6 bases between them. The CDR3 spells CASSIDSIGELFF. DNA of the CDR3: TGTGCCAGTAGTATAGATTCCATCGGGGAGCTGTTTTTT.

The V call is TRBV7-8, the J call TRBJ2-5; 11 nucleotides agree with TRBD2. This CDR3 is 17 amino acids long. Germline CDR1 is SGHVS and CDR2 is FQNEAQ. J lost 6 bases, V lost 2 bases, and 11 bases had no gene match. CDR3 protein: CASSLRTPTSGGQTQYF. The CDR3 coding sequence is TGTGCCAGCAGCTTAAGAACCCCCACTAGCGGGGGACAGACCCAGTACTTC.

DNA for the CDR3: TGCAGCGTTGGCTCCGAAGGGGCAGATACGCAGTATTTT. Residues: CSVGSEGADTQYF. J is TRBJ2-3 and V is TRBV29-1, with D possibly TRBD1 on 5 matching bases. This CDR3 has 13 residues. Between the trimmed V and J ends, which lost 4 bases and 4 bases, there was a span of 12 bases. Looked up from germline, CDR1 is SQVTM and CDR2 is ANQGSEA.

The J gene is TRBJ1-6, the V gene TRBV6-1, with D possibly being TRBD1 (5 bases). The germline gives CDR1 MNHNS, CDR2 SASEGT. This CDR3 region has 15 residues. Trimming took off 4 bases at V and 9 bases at J, with 16 bases between the two ends. CDR3 sequence reads: CASSGWIGTLSPLHF. As DNA, the CDR3 is TGTGCCAGCAGTGGATGGATCGGGACTCTTTCACCCCTCCACTTT.

The chain uses TRBV19 and TRBJ2-1; the match to TRBD2 covers 12 bases. The CDR3 sequence is 15 residues long. Losses at the gene ends were 4 bases for V and 7 bases for J; bases not matched to a gene: 5. Looked up from germline, CDR1 is LNHDA and CDR2 is SQIVND (reference sequence). The CDR3: CASSTGTSGLNEQFF. DNA of the CDR3: TGTGCCAGTAGTACGGGGACTAGCGGGTTAAATGAGCAGTTCTTC.

This chain uses TRBV7-8 with TRBJ2-1; 8 bases align to TRBD2. The CDR3 has 15 amino acids. J lost 6 bases, V lost 3 bases, and 7 bases had no gene match. Germline V CDR1 and CDR2: SGHVS, FQNEAQ. CDR3: CASSLAGGTSNEQFF. The CDR3 bases are TGTGCCAGCAGCTTGGCGGGAGGCACGTCCAATGAGCAGTTCTTC.

This clone turned up a few times. J is TRBJ1-5 and V is TRBV4-2; 8 bases agree with TRBD1. Trimming cost V 0 bases and J 5 bases; bases outside gene matches: 6. Germline V gene sequence: CDR1 LGHNA, CDR2 YNFKEQ. The CDR3 has 16 residues. CDR3 protein: CASSQETGEGDQPQHF. CDR3 in DNA: TGTGCCAGCAGCCAAGAGACAGGGGAAGGGGATCAGCCCCAGCATTTT.

V is TRBV7-9 and J is TRBJ1-2, with TRBD1 as a possible D gene (6 bases). CDR3 size: 16 residues. Germline V gene lookup returns CDR1 SEHNR and CDR2 FQNEAQ (reference sequence). The V end lost 5 bases, the J end lost 5 bases, and 21 bases lay between the germline ends. CDR3 DNA sequence: TGTGCCAGCAGCCCTCCAGTGCAGGGGAAGAGTTATGGCTACACCTTC. This gives the protein CASSPPVQGKSYGYTF.

Note on this clone: This same CDR3 is encoded by further DNA sequences in the sample. This chain joins TRBV27 and TRBJ2-1; 15 bases fit TRBD2. V dropped 2 bases and J dropped 3; count of bases not matched to a gene: 8. The length of the CDR3 is 19 residues. The germline V gene has CDR1 MNHEY and CDR2 SMNVEV (reference sequence). The CDR3 sequence: CASSLQFKGLAGGYNEQFF. CDR3 coding DNA: TGTGCCAGCAGTTTACAATTCAAGGGACTAGCGGGAGGCTACAATGAGCAGTTCTTC.